Following are 24 T cell receptor beta chains from one sample sequenced in a study of T cell repertoires in cytomegalovirus infection. TCRdb passed the reads through MiXCR, listing each CDR3 protein once. The repertoire holds 480,000 or so distinct CDR3 sequences, with 11% as singletons. The specimen was PBMCs. Receptor source: a human donor in good health (CMV status not recorded). Some clones in this sample may be carry-over from other donors' samples.

This clonotype was seen ten or more times. This chain's CDR3 is CSARTSGHTDTQYF. The CDR3 region has the DNA TGCAGTGCTCGGACTAGCGGACACACAGATACGCAGTATTTT. The chain is built from TRBV20-1 and TRBJ2-3; 10 nucleotides agree with TRBD2. CDR3 length: 14 amino acids. The germline gives CDR1 DFQATT, CDR2 SNEGSKA (reference sequence). V lost 5 bases, J lost 2 bases, and 4 bases stayed unmatched.

The sample holds many counts of this clonotype. J is TRBJ2-7 and V is TRBV19; 7 nucleotides match TRBD2. Germline V lookup: CDR1 LNHDA, CDR2 SQIVND (reference sequence). The CDR3 extends over 16 amino acids. The ends lost 6 bases at V and 0 bases at J; junction bases unmatched: 11. CDR3 DNA: TGTGCCAGTAGCGTCGGGAGGACGACCAACTCCTACGAGCAGTACTTC. Its translation is CASSVGRTTNSYEQYF.

Concerning this clonotype: A read error may be the cause here, since a much bigger clone is one base away. Since no conserved phenylalanine or tryptophan closes the CDR3, a read error is the likely cause. The rearrangement links TRBV29-1 to TRBJ1-1; 7 positions match TRBD1. CDR3 length equals 14 residues. From germline, CDR1 is SQVTM and CDR2 ANQGSEA. The V segment lost 6 bases and the J segment 1 base; nucleotides outside the gene matches: 8. The CDR3 loop is CSVPGTDWNTEAFL. CDR3 DNA sequence: TGCAGCGTGCCCGGGACAGACTGGAACACTGAAGCTTTCTTA.

This clonotype was recorded at least ten times. CDR3 coding DNA: TGTGCCAGCAGCTTACCCCGGAGGGGTGAAAGGTACACTGAAGCTTTCTTT. Its protein is CASSLPRRGERYTEAFF. The V call is TRBV11-1, the J call TRBJ1-1; tentative D call: TRBD1 (5 bases). The CDR3 sequence is 17 residues long. The V and J ends lost 2 bases and 3 bases respectively, with 19 bases between them. Germline loops: CDR1 SGHAT, CDR2 FQDESV (reference sequence).

This clonotype was seen a few times. This chain uses TRBV6-2 or TRBV6-3 with TRBJ2-2; D is possibly TRBD2 (5 bases). The CDR3 length is 15 residues. The V gene lost 6 bases and the J gene lost 1 base, with 12 bases spanning the gap. Germline assignment: CDR1 MNHEY and CDR2 SVGEGT. Here the CDR3 reads CASRPRTGNTGELFF. CDR3 sequence (DNA): TGTGCCAGCAGACCCAGGACTGGGAACACCGGGGAGCTGTTTTTT.

To note about this clonotype: Since a much larger clone is just one base distant, this may be a read error. The chain joins TRBV20-1 to TRBJ2-7; TRBD1 matches 9 bases. V lost 0 bases, J lost 3 bases, and 6 bases stayed unmatched. Germline CDR1 DFQATT, CDR2 SNEGSKA (reference sequence). The length of the CDR3 is 15 residues. The CDR3 DNA reads TGCAGTGCTAGAGAACGGGACAGGGAGGGCTACGAGCAGTACTTC. Encoded protein: CSARERDREGYEQYF.

The chain has TRBV20-1 and TRBJ2-1; 9 bases agree with TRBD2. Trimming cost V 5 bases and J 10 bases; bases outside gene matches: 9. This CDR3 is 13 amino acids long. Germline loops: CDR1 DFQATT, CDR2 SNEGSKA (reference sequence). The CDR3 DNA reads TGCAGTGCTGTACCGGGACTAGCCTTGGAGCAGTTCTTC. Translating it yields CSAVPGLALEQFF.

The V call is TRBV5-1, the J call TRBJ1-6; 10 bases line up with TRBD1. This CDR3 comprises 16 residues. The V gene end was trimmed by 4 bases and the J gene end by 6 bases; junction bases not matched to a gene: 7. Per the germline V gene, CDR1 is SGHRS and CDR2 is YFSETQ. CDR3: CASSPLGQGSNSPLHF. Written as DNA, the CDR3 is TGCGCCAGCAGCCCGCTGGGACAGGGGAGTAATTCACCCCTCCACTTT. The variable domain in full, completed from reference TRBV5-1 and TRBJ1-6, reads KAGVTQTPRYLIKTRGQQVTLSCSPISGHRSVSWYQQTPGQGLQFLFEYFSETQRNKGNFPGRFSGRQFSNSRSEMNVSTLELGDSALYLCASSPLGQGSNSPLHFGNGTRLTVT.

This clonotype was counted at least ten times. This chain connects TRBV15 to TRBJ1-5; a weak D match, TRBD1 (6 bases). This CDR3 has 16 amino acids. Trimming took 0 bases from V and 3 from J, leaving 12 bases between them. Germline V gene data show CDR1 as LNHNV and CDR2 as YYDKDF (reference sequence). This CDR3 is CATSRDQAGANQPQHF. The CDR3 nucleotides are TGTGCCACCAGCAGAGATCAAGCGGGGGCCAATCAGCCCCAGCATTTT.

The rearrangement uses TRBV10-3 and TRBJ2-7, with 10 bases aligning to TRBD1. The CDR3 runs to 15 residues. Germline CDR1 and CDR2: ENHRY and SYGVKD. V gave up 7 bases and J gave up 6 bases; unmatched junction bases: 12. The CDR3, as DNA: TGTGCCATCACCTCCGGGACAGGGGTTAACGGCGAGCAGTACTTC. This encodes CAITSGTGVNGEQYF.

The chain employs TRBV12-3 or TRBV12-4 and TRBJ2-5; TRBD2 aligns across 10 bases. The CDR3 runs to 14 residues. Germline trimming cut 5 bases from V and 5 bases from J; bases unmatched to any gene: 5. CDR3 amino acids: CASSPSGGWETQYF. The CDR3 DNA is TGTGCCAGCAGTCCTAGCGGGGGATGGGAGACCCAGTACTTC.

In this sample, this clonotype turned up many times. The genes are TRBV20-1 and TRBJ1-1, with unresolved D. The CDR3 totals 11 residues. Germline lookup yields CDR1 DFQATT and CDR2 SNEGSKA (reference sequence). Trimming cost V 6 bases and J 1 base, with 6 bases left between them. CDR3 sequence: CSAGPNTEAFF. DNA of the CDR3: TGCAGTGCCGGGCCGAACACTGAAGCTTTCTTT.

This clonotype was counted many times. The J gene is TRBJ1-1, the V gene TRBV18; D not certain. CDR3 length: 12 residues. The V gene lost 1 base and the J gene lost 7 bases, with 7 bases spanning the gap. Germline-derived CDR1 and CDR2 are KGHSH and LQKENI. CDR3 residues: CASSPQQNEAFF. Here the CDR3 DNA reads TGTGCCAGCTCACCACAACAGAATGAAGCTTTCTTT.

This clonotype was seen repeatedly, ten times or more. The chain joins TRBV7-9 to TRBJ2-2; TRBD1 aligns across 10 bases. The V and J ends lost 4 bases and 3 bases, in that order; junction bases with no gene match: 5. CDR1 and CDR2 from the germline V gene are SEHNR and FQNEAQ (reference sequence). CDR3 length equals 16 residues. This CDR3 is CASSSPGTGDTGELFF. The CDR3 DNA reads as TGTGCCAGCAGCTCGCCCGGGACAGGGGACACCGGGGAGCTGTTTTTT.

This clonotype was counted many times. The chain links TRBV29-1 to TRBJ2-1; 9 positions match TRBD1. Losses at the gene ends were 7 bases for V and 5 bases for J; bases not matched to a gene: 6. The CDR3 length is 13 residues. Germline V gene sequence: CDR1 SQVTM, CDR2 ANQGSEA. Here the CDR3 reads CSADRGAHNEQFF. For the CDR3, the DNA is TGCAGCGCTGACAGGGGGGCCCACAATGAGCAGTTCTTC.

This clonotype appeared once. A much larger clone differs from this one at a single base, so this may be a read error. The chain is built from TRBV7-6 and TRBJ1-1; possibly TRBD1 for D (6 bases). CDR3 length: 16 residues. Germline loops: CDR1 SGHVS, CDR2 FNYEAQ. The CDR3 nucleotides are TGTGCCAGCAGCTTATCACGAACAGGGACCGCAACTGAAACTTTCTTT. Translation gives CASSLSRTGTATETFF.

The table lists this clonotype with many counts. CDR3 in amino acids: CASSKTSGQGVHEQYF. The DNA of the CDR3 is TGTGCCAGCAGCAAGACCTCGGGACAGGGGGTCCACGAGCAGTACTTC. V is TRBV7-9 and J is TRBJ2-7; 11 nucleotides match TRBD1. This CDR3 region has 16 residues. V trimming: 5 bases; J trimming: 5 bases; junction bases outside the gene matches: 11. Per the germline V gene, CDR1 is SEHNR and CDR2 is FQNEAQ (reference sequence).

This clonotype appeared a few times. V usage is TRBV9 and J usage is TRBJ2-7, with D possibly called TRBD1 or TRBD2 (5 bases each). Germline-derived CDR1 and CDR2 are SGDLS and YYNGEE. This CDR3 has 14 residues. The ends were cut back, 3 bases at V and 6 bases at J, with 16 bases in the middle. CDR3 sequence: CASSAPGRTGEQYF. CDR3 in DNA: TGTGCCAGCAGCGCCCCGGGACGGACGGGCGAGCAGTACTTC. Full variable domain (missing parts from reference TRBV9 and TRBJ2-7): DSGVTQTPKHLITATGQRVTLRCSPRSGDLSVYWYQQSLDQGLQFLIQYYNGEERAKGNILERFSAQQFPDLHSELNLSSLELGDSALYFCASSAPGRTGEQYFGPGTRLTVT.

This clonotype showed up just a few times. The genes are TRBV6-5 and TRBJ1-1, with a weak D call TRBD1 (6 bases). This CDR3 has 16 residues. Trimming removed 2 bases at V and 1 base at J, with 14 bases between. Germline values: CDR1 MNHEY, CDR2 SVGAGI. The CDR3 is CASSYGGGKANTEAFF. The CDR3 nucleotides are TGTGCCAGCAGTTACGGGGGGGGCAAGGCGAACACTGAAGCTTTCTTT.

This clonotype was found many times. CDR3 in DNA: TGCGCCAGCAGCCAAGAGCCTAGCGGGTTTCAAGAGACCCAGTACTTC. Translation gives CASSQEPSGFQETQYF. The chain uses TRBV4-1 and TRBJ2-5; 8 positions agree with TRBD2. The V gene's germline CDR1 is MGHRA and CDR2 YSYEKL. There are 16 residues in the CDR3. Trimming took 0 bases from V and 2 from J; bases not matched to a gene: 5.

A word on this clonotype: It may be a read error: a sequence one base away is much more abundant. The V call is TRBV18, the J call TRBJ1-2; 7 bases line up with TRBD1. Losses at the gene ends were 3 bases for V and 2 bases for J; bases not matched to a gene: 6. This CDR3 comprises 15 residues. Germline CDR1 KGHSH, CDR2 LQKENI. CDR3 region: CASSPIRQGNYGYTF. The CDR3 DNA follows: TGTGCCAGCTCACCTATTAGACAGGGCAACTATGGCTACACCTTC. Full variable domain (outside the CDR3, taken from reference TRBV18 and TRBJ1-2): NAGVMQNPRHLVRRRGQEARLRCSPMKGHSHVYWYRQLPEEGLKFMVYLQKENIIDESGMPKERFSAEFPKEGPSILRIQQVVRGDSAAYFCASSPIRQGNYGYTFGSGTRLTVV.

This clonotype was recorded many times. The chain has TRBV15 and TRBJ2-1, with D perhaps TRBD1 (5 bases). The CDR3 sequence is 14 residues long. CDR1 and CDR2 (germline): LNHNV, YYDKDF (reference sequence). The ends were cut back, 1 base at V and 8 bases at J, with 12 bases in the middle. CDR3 amino acids: CATSRAGPGYEQFF. CDR3 nucleotides: TGTGCCACCAGCAGAGCAGGGCCCGGTTATGAGCAGTTCTTC.

The sample holds many counts of this clonotype. This rearrangement joins TRBV4-2 to TRBJ1-1; D is undetermined. Germline V gives CDR1 LGHNA, CDR2 YNFKEQ. V was shortened by 1 base and J by 1 base, with 16 bases between the two germline ends. The CDR3 totals 17 residues. Written as DNA, the CDR3 is TGTGCCAGCAGCCAAGGGGTGGGCCGATTGGAGAACACTGAAGCTTTCTTT. Residues: CASSQGVGRLENTEAFF.

This clonotype was seen ten or more times. The chain joins TRBV28 to TRBJ2-3, with D maybe TRBD2 (6 bases). The CDR3 has 16 amino acids. V lost 4 bases, J lost 1 base, and 15 bases lay in between. From germline, CDR1 is MDHEN and CDR2 SYDVKM. CDR3 sequence: CASSSRLGFGTDTQYF. CDR3 coding DNA: TGTGCCAGCAGTTCACGACTAGGATTCGGCACAGATACGCAGTATTTT.